A selection of T cell receptor beta chains follows, all from one sample in a study of T cell repertoires in cytomegalovirus infection. One entry per CDR3 protein, called by TCRdb with MiXCR from the reads. Of 250,000 to 300,000 distinct CDR3 sequences in the sample, roughly 25% are singletons; the top ten hold 11% to 15%. Sequenced material: PBMCs. The receptor set was obtained from a human donor in good health (CMV status not recorded). Some clones in this sample may be carry-over from other donors' samples. The conserved cysteine and the conserved F or W are not part of the CDR3 here. Size values are once, few and many counts, or a class for expanded clones, and some rows have none.

TRBJ2-7 | TRBV12-3/TRBV12-4 | . | ASSFASGADEQY
TRBJ2-2 | TRBV4-3 | . | ASSQVRMNTGELF
TRBJ2-5 | TRBV20-1 | few | SARDGAGVSYQETQY
TRBJ1-6 | TRBV12-3/TRBV12-4 | few | ASSPRTGWNSPLH
TRBJ2-5 | TRBV2 | . | ASRLFRGETQY
TRBJ1-5 | TRBV6-1 | . | ASNGQGADQPQH
TRBJ2-7 | TRBV29-1 | . | SVTGSPGDEQY
TRBJ2-7 | TRBV6-1 | . | ASRPGTGGAEQY
TRBJ1-2 | TRBV7-2 | few | ASSSDREDGYT
TRBJ1-1 | TRBV6-6 | . | ASKGAAIEAF
TRBJ1-5 | TRBV29-1 | many | SVTGTDSNQPQH
TRBJ1-2 | TRBV7-2 | many | ASSLLGVAGT
TRBJ2-5 | TRBV7-9 | many | ASSLVGNQETQY
TRBJ2-3 | TRBV6-1 | . | ASSTRDRAKDTQY
TRBJ2-1 | TRBV20-1 | . | SASASPSSYNEQF
TRBJ2-2 | TRBV7-2 | many | ASSFRLLINTGELF
TRBJ1-4 | TRBV28 | few | ASTGVANEKLF
TRBJ1-1 | TRBV29-1 | . | SVATGLNTEAF
TRBJ1-1 | TRBV28 | few | ASSLRGPGGRTEAF
TRBJ2-7 | TRBV11-2 | . | ASSSGTSGSSYEQY
TRBJ2-2 | TRBV20-1 | . | SASVAGGVGELF
TRBJ1-1 | TRBV2 | few | ASVINTEAF
TRBJ2-2 | TRBV28 | few | ASREQGAGTGELF
TRBJ1-1 | TRBV20-1 | . | SAGSNTEAF
TRBJ2-7 | TRBV6-5 | once | ASSVGAAYEQY
TRBJ2-7 | TRBV10-2 | . | ASGGGIAYEQY